These T cell receptor beta chains were read from a single sample in a study of T cells after somatic rescue of genetic block. Clones were sequenced by immunoSEQ multiplex PCR, and TCRdb holds only the in-frame ones, with some missing. The table records 95,000 to 120,000 clones, about 90% of them present only once. The sequencing sample was made of peripheral blood mononuclear cells (PBMCs). These receptors all stem from a woman aged 18-35 years. Both conserved end residues are part of each CDR3.

j_call,v_call,cdr3_aa
TRBJ2-3,TRBV6-4,CASSDGTSGSTDTQYF
TRBJ2-5,TRBV6-4,CASSAGTSQETQYF
TRBJ2-5,TRBV19,CASSPIGFGLQETQYETQYF
TRBJ1-5,TRBV15,CATSGGGTGDQPQHF
TRBJ2-1,TRBV5-4,CASSLAPLAGYNEQFF
TRBJ1-3,TRBV7-8,CASRRDRAGNTIYF
TRBJ1-6,TRBV6-5,CASRLGRKADSPLHF
TRBJ2-1,TRBV9,CASSVISGVPYNEQFF
TRBJ1-5,TRBV9,CASSRDLSEEPQHF
TRBJ1-3,TRBV27,CASSLSGTGGNTIYF
TRBJ1-3,TRBV19,CASSMQGAGNTIYF
TRBJ1-3,TRBV9,CASSPDREPGNTIYF
TRBJ2-7,TRBV7-2,CASSSYRVTGYEQYF
TRBJ2-2,TRBV27,CASRGLRITGELFF
TRBJ1-1,TRBV11-3,CASSLGVWGTNTEAFF
TRBJ1-6,TRBV19,CASSLTGTYNSPLHF
TRBJ2-5,TRBV5-6,CASRPGGRQTQYF
TRBJ1-6,TRBV2,CASRAGQGYNSPLHF
TRBJ2-1,TRBV5-4,CATWKGPSYNEQFF
TRBJ2-7,TRBV10-3,CATGLAGAPEQYF
TRBJ2-3,TRBV9,CASSVGGDRTDTQYF
TRBJ2-7,TRBV23-1,CASSQSKGSRYEQYF
TRBJ2-2,TRBV9,CASSVNTVKTNTGELFF
TRBJ2-1,TRBV5-1,CASSIGGQRYNEQFF
TRBJ2-5,TRBV30,CAWSGGGSRETQYF
TRBJ2-7,TRBV27,CASSPGQGVGEQYF
TRBJ1-6,TRBV6-4,CASSERGMASPLHF
TRBJ1-1,TRBV9,CASSVGYSNTEAFF
TRBJ2-7,TRBV5-1,CASSTGVYEQYF
TRBJ1-2,TRBV19,CASSNQGLYGYTF
TRBJ1-1,TRBV4-2,CASSQEINQIYVAEAFF
TRBJ2-1,TRBV7-6,CASSPYPGLAGDEQFF
TRBJ2-1,TRBV5-1,CASTGTTSSYNEQFF
TRBJ2-7,TRBV6-1,CASSALYQGDEQYF
TRBJ1-3,TRBV19,CASKPGQGINTIYF
TRBJ2-5,TRBV5-1,CASSYRTGPSQETQYF
TRBJ2-1,TRBV10-2,CASSETVTYNEQFF
TRBJ1-1,TRBV5-1,CASSLEQNTEAFF
TRBJ1-2,TRBV6-5,CASSYSWSDYGYTF
TRBJ2-3,TRBV5-1,CASSLRGVHTDTQYF
TRBJ2-2,TRBV4-3,CASSQGRGIGELFF
TRBJ1-1,TRBV5-1,CASSDDPVNTEAFF
TRBJ2-3,TRBV11-2,CASSLAFGTDTQYF
TRBJ1-3,TRBV7-3,CASSLGPESGNTIYF
TRBJ2-7,TRBV19,CATANPHQSYEQYF
TRBJ1-1,TRBV11-3,CASSPGGAEAFF
TRBJ1-5,TRBV27,CASSRDSYSNQPQHF
TRBJ2-1,TRBV30,CAWSKDYNEQFF
TRBJ2-5,TRBV7-9,CASSPRGTGLKETQYF
TRBJ2-3,TRBV21-1,CASSNPPRRSGATDTQYF